This T cell receptor (beta chain) was sequenced in a study of T cell repertoires in cytomegalovirus infection. Study details: Peptides in the study included HLA-C-restricted and HLA-B-restricted CMV epitopes. Public TCR beta signatures indicated both CMV infection and matching HLA type. Regarding the study as a whole: Totalled public TCR beta family frequency picked out people who carried CMV plus the relevant HLA. The ex vivo response showed dominance by HLA-C-restricted CMV-specific TCR beta clonotypes.

The V end lost 2 bases, the J end lost 2 bases, and 21 bases lay between the germline ends. The CDR3 consists of 18 residues. Per germline, CDR1 SEHNR and CDR2 FQNEAQ (reference sequence). A remark on this clonotype: The antigen is unknown.

From the reads, TCRdb called clonotypes with MiXCR, one entry per CDR3 protein. The table shows hundreds of thousands of distinct CDR3 sequences, with 25% to 30% occurring only once. The genes are TRBV7-9 and TRBJ1-2, with D perhaps matching TRBD1 (6 bases). This receptor was obtained from a human donor in good health (CMV status not recorded). Some clones in this sample may be carry-over from other donors' samples. Sequencing used cultured PBMCs, obtained from culture after CMV antigen stimulation. CDR3 sequence reads: CASSLILGAEVFNYGYTF. The CDR3 DNA sequence: TGTGCCAGCAGCTTAATCCTGGGGGCCGAAGTTTTCAACTATGGCTACACCTTC.